These 18 T cell receptor beta chains came from one sample sequenced in a study of graft-versus-host responses after intestinal transplantation (dated by TCRdb to the early 2020s). The time point label on this specimen signifies: cells obtained before transplantation from donor or recipient. Library creation used the immunoSEQ multiplex PCR assay. The table was pulled from immuneACCESS by TCRdb, which kept in-frame rearrangements only. Such tables lose some clones; where checked, under half of the loss comes from unresolved V genes, and the rest has no known cause. Within this sample are 25,000 to 35,000 clones, with approximately 80% of them counted one time only. Roughly a fifth of the sample belongs to the ten largest clones. The antigens of these receptors remain unknown. This sample comprised unstimulated CD8+ T cells sorted from spleen or lymph node cells, obtained before intestinal transplant. All receptors derive from a human donor who received an intestinal transplant.

The V and J genes are TRBV10-3 and TRBJ1-5, with D possibly matching TRBD1 (5 bases). Germline V gene sequence: CDR1 ENHRY, CDR2 SYGVKD. The CDR3 runs to 15 residues. V was cut by 4 bases and J by 0 bases, with 10 bases left in between. In nucleotides, the CDR3 is TGTGCCATCAGTGGGGGGGTGGATAGCAATCAGCCCCAGCATTTT. Its protein product is CAISGGVDSNQPQHF.

The CDR3 here is CASRYQGGGTEAFF. The CDR3 nucleotides read TGTGCCAGCAGGTATCAGGGAGGGGGCACTGAAGCTTTCTTT. V is TRBV7-8 and J is TRBJ1-1; weak D call: TRBD1 (6 bases). This CDR3 is 14 amino acids long. Germline CDR1 and CDR2: SGHVS and FQNEAQ. Trimming pared 6 bases from V and 4 bases from J, leaving 15 bases between.

The chain recombines TRBV6-1 with TRBJ1-5; unclear D gene. Germline CDR1 and CDR2: MNHNS and SASEGT. V was pared by 0 bases and J by 0 bases, with 6 bases between. This CDR3 region has 15 residues. The CDR3 sequence is CASSEARYSNQPQHF. The CDR3 nucleotides read TGTGCCAGCAGTGAAGCTAGATATAGCAATCAGCCCCAGCATTTT.

The chain uses TRBV2 and TRBJ2-5; D possibly corresponds to TRBD2 (5 bases). V lost 0 bases and J lost 3, with 8 bases in between. Per germline, CDR1 SNHLY and CDR2 FYNNEI. CDR3 length: 14 amino acids. This CDR3 is CASSEAYGEETQYF. Here the CDR3 DNA reads TGTGCCAGCAGTGAAGCTTACGGGGAAGAGACCCAGTACTTC.

The genes are TRBV5-1 and TRBJ2-2; TRBD1 is a possible D gene (6 bases). CDR3 length: 13 residues. Trimming removed 3 bases from V and 6 bases from J, with 9 bases in between. CDR1 SGHRS and CDR2 YFSETQ come from the germline V gene. CDR3 sequence reads: CASSSRGAGELFF. CDR3 DNA sequence: TGCGCCAGCAGCTCCAGGGGTGCCGGGGAGCTGTTTTTT.

The DNA of the CDR3 is TGCGCCAGCAGCCATTACGGGACAGTCAATGAGCAGTTCTTC. This translates into CASSHYGTVNEQFF. The chain carries TRBV4-1 and TRBJ2-1, with 7 bases identical to TRBD1. Trimming removed 3 bases from V and 6 bases from J; junction bases left unmatched: 5. The CDR3 has 14 residues. Germline V gene lookup returns CDR1 MGHRA and CDR2 YSYEKL.

This rearrangement joins TRBV11-2 to TRBJ2-1; D is unresolved. CDR1 is SGHAT and CDR2 is FQNNGV in the germline V gene. The ends were cut back, 8 bases at V and 2 bases at J, with 16 bases in the middle. The CDR3 contains 15 residues. DNA of the CDR3: TGTGCCAGCGGCCGTGAGGCAGATCCCTACAATGAGCAGTTCTTC. Protein product: CASGREADPYNEQFF.

This chain connects TRBV2 to TRBJ2-5, with 8 positions matching TRBD2. This CDR3 comprises 14 residues. Germline V lookup: CDR1 SNHLY, CDR2 FYNNEI. The V segment lost 4 bases and the J segment 2 bases; nucleotides outside the gene matches: 3. The CDR3 bases are TGTGCCAGCAGTGGCGGGGGGCCGCAAGAGACCCAGTACTTC. Translation gives CASSGGGPQETQYF.

This clone appeared a single time. The V gene is TRBV5-1, the J gene TRBJ2-7; D perhaps matches TRBD2 (5 bases). The CDR3 totals 13 residues. CDR1 and CDR2 (germline): SGHRS, YFSETQ. Trimming removed 5 bases at V and 2 bases at J, with 11 bases between. CDR3 amino acids: CASRPPGTYEQYF. The CDR3 DNA reads as TGCGCCAGCAGGCCCCCGGGGACCTACGAGCAGTACTTC.

This chain connects TRBV4-1 to TRBJ2-1, with 8 bases identical to TRBD2. The CDR3 is made up of 17 amino acids. V shed 4 bases and J 7 bases; nucleotides not matched to a gene: 15. The germline V gene encodes CDR1 MGHRA and CDR2 YSYEKL. The CDR3 nucleotides are TGCGCCAGCAGCCCAACCCCTAGCGGGCTGATAGTGAATGAGCAGTTCTTC. It encodes CASSPTPSGLIVNEQFF.

The V gene is TRBV5-6, the J gene TRBJ2-1; 7 nucleotides align to TRBD2. Germline lookup yields CDR1 SGHDT and CDR2 YYEEEE. V trimming: 5 bases; J trimming: 7 bases; junction bases outside the gene matches: 6. CDR3 length: 13 amino acids. This CDR3 reads CASSFIAGNEQFF. CDR3 bases: TGTGCCAGCAGTTTTATAGCGGGTAATGAGCAGTTCTTC.

This sequence joins TRBV27 and TRBJ2-3, with 7 bases fitting TRBD2. The CDR3 has 15 amino acids. V was pared by 9 bases and J by 1 base, with 10 bases of the junction left unmatched. The germline CDR1 and CDR2 sequences are MNHEY and SMNVEV (reference sequence). CDR3 in amino acids: CASASREYGTDTQYF. As DNA, the CDR3 is TGTGCCAGTGCCTCGCGGGAGTATGGCACAGATACGCAGTATTTT.

CDR3 nucleotide sequence: TGTGCCAGCAGTTTTCCCTTCCGGACAGGGGGTTTCGAGCAGTACTTC. Protein: CASSFPFRTGGFEQYF. The gene calls are TRBV28 and TRBJ2-7; TRBD1 matches 10 bases. CDR1 MDHEN and CDR2 SYDVKM come from the germline V gene. V was clipped by 3 bases and J by 6 bases; unmatched bases: 11. The CDR3 has 16 amino acids.

This clone was picked up one time. The chain recombines TRBV7-9 with TRBJ1-4; 7 bases align to TRBD1. This CDR3 has 14 residues. Trimming at V came to 5 bases and at J to 7 bases, leaving 7 bases not matched to a gene. Germline V gene sequence: CDR1 SEHNR, CDR2 FQNEAQ (reference sequence). The CDR3 bases are TGTGCCAGCAGCCCTCGGGACAGTGGTGAAAAACTGTTTTTT. It specifies CASSPRDSGEKLFF.

The genes are TRBV13 and TRBJ2-1; TRBD2 agrees at 7 bases. Germline values: CDR1 PRHDT, CDR2 FYEKMQ (reference sequence). The CDR3 length is 15 residues. V dropped 1 base and J dropped 6; count of bases not matched to a gene: 6. CDR3 DNA: TGTGCCAGCAGCTTAGTGGGCGGGAGTTCCAATGAGCAGTTCTTC. Translated, it gives CASSLVGGSSNEQFF.

This clone was observed once. The chain uses TRBV7-7 and TRBJ2-3; maybe TRBD2 (7 bases). The CDR3 runs 15 residues. The V end was cut by 5 bases, the J end by 0 bases, with 12 bases between. Per the germline V gene, CDR1 is SSHAT and CDR2 is FNYEAQ (reference sequence). CDR3 coding DNA: TGTGCCAGCAGCCCGGGGGGCCTTAGCACAGATACGCAGTATTTT. This codes for CASSPGGLSTDTQYF.

V gene TRBV5-6 combines with J gene TRBJ2-7; 10 bases match TRBD1. Germline lookup yields CDR1 SGHDT and CDR2 YYEEEE. The CDR3 is 16 residues long. J gave up 0 bases and V 2 bases, and 5 bases lay outside the gene matches. CDR3 residues: CASSLGDRGSSYEQYF. CDR3 sequence (DNA): TGTGCCAGCAGCTTAGGGGACAGGGGAAGCTCCTACGAGCAGTACTTC.

This clone showed up just a few times. The chain carries TRBV15 and TRBJ2-3; 7 bases match TRBD2. J was trimmed by 0 bases and V by 3 bases; bases with no gene match: 6. The CDR3 covers 16 residues. Germline values: CDR1 LNHNV, CDR2 YYDKDF (reference sequence). CDR3 coding DNA: TGTGCCACCAGCAGTAGGACTAGATCTAGCACAGATACGCAGTATTTT. It specifies CATSSRTRSSTDTQYF.